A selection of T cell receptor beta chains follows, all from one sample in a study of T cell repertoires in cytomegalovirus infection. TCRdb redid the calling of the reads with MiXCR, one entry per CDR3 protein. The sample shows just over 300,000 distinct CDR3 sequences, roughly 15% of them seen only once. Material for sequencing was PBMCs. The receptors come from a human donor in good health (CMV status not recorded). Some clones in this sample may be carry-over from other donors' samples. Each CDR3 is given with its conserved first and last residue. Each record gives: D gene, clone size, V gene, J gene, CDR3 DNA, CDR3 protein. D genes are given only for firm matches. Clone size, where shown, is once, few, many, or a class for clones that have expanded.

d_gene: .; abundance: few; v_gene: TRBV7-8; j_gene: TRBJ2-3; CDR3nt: TGTGCCAGCAGCTTAGTTTGGGCGGCGGGGATGTTGACAGATACGCAGTATTTT; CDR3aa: CASSLVWAAGMLTDTQYF
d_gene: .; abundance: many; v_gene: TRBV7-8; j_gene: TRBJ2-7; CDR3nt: TGTGCCAGCAGCCCCGGGACGGAGCAGTACTTC; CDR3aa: CASSPGTEQYF
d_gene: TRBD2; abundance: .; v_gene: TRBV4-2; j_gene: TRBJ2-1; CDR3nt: TGTGCCAGCAGCCAAGGACTAGAGCGGGGGAATGAGCAGTTCTTC; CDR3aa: CASSQGLERGNEQFF
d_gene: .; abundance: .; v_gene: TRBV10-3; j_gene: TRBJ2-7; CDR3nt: TGTGCCATCAGTGGTGGGTCCAGGGAGCAGTACTTC; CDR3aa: CAISGGSREQYF
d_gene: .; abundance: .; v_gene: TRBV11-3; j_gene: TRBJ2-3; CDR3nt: TGTGCCAGCAGCTTAGAAACGACAGATACGCAGTATTTT; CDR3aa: CASSLETTDTQYF
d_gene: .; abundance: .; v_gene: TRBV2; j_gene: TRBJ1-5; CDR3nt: TGTGCCAGCGTCTTGGGGCCCGGGCAGCCCCAGCATTTT; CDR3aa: CASVLGPGQPQHF
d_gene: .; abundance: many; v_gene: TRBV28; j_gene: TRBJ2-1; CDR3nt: TGTGCCAGCAGTTTAGGGGAGGGGGTTAGCTCCTACAATGAGCAGTTCTTC; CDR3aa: CASSLGEGVSSYNEQFF
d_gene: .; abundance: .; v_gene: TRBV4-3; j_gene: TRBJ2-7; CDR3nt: TGCGCCAGCAGCCAAGGTCGGGGCTCCTACGAGCAGTACTTC; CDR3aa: CASSQGRGSYEQYF
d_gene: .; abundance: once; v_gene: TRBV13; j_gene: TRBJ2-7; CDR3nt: TGTGCCAGCAGTCCGAAACCCCGGGGTACGTGGGAGCAGTACTTC; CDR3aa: CASSPKPRGTWEQYF
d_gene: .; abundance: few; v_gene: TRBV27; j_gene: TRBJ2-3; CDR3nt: TGTGCCAGTCCCCCCCCGGGGTTGGCAGATACGCAGTATTTT; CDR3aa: CASPPPGLADTQYF
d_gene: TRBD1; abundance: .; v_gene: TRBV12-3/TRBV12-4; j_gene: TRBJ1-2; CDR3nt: TGTGCCAGCAGGATGACAGGGCAGAACTATGGCTACACCTTC; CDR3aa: CASRMTGQNYGYTF
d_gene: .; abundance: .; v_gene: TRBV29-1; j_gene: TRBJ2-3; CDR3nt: TGCAGCGTTGACGGCAGGGAGTTCGCAGATACGCAGTATTTT; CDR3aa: CSVDGREFADTQYF
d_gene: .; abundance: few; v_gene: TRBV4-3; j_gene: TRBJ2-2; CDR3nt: TGCGCCAGCAGCCAAGCCGGTCTCACCGGGGAGCTGTTTTTT; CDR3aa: CASSQAGLTGELFF
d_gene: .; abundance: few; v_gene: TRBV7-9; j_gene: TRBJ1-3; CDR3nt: TGTGCCAGCAGCCTATTAAACGTCTCTGGAAACACCATATATTTT; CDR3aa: CASSLLNVSGNTIYF
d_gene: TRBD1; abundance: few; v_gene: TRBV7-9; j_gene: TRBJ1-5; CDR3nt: TGTGCCAGCAGCTCGACAGGGGGCATAAGCAATCAGCCCCAGCATTTT; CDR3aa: CASSSTGGISNQPQHF
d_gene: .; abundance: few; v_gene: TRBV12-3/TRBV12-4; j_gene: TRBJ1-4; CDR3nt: TGTGCCAGCACTACCCCGGGGGGCGGACTGTTTTTT; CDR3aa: CASTTPGGGLFF
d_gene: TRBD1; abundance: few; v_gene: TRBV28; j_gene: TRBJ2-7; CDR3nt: TGTGCCAGCAGTTCCTCGACAGGGATCTCCTACGAGCAGTACTTC; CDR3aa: CASSSSTGISYEQYF
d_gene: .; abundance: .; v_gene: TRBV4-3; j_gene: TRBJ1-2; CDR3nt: TGCGCCAGCAGCCATATATCGACAGGCTTCTATGGCTACACCTTC; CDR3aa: CASSHISTGFYGYTF
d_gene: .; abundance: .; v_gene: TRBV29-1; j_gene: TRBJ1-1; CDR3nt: TGCAGTTCGATAGAGAACACTGAAGCTTTCTTT; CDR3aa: CSSIENTEAFF
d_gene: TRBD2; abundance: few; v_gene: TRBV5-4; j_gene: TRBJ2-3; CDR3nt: TGTGCCAGCAGCTTGGATAGCGGGGGGGTTTTGGTTACCCATACGCAGTATTTT; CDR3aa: CASSLDSGGVLVTHTQYF
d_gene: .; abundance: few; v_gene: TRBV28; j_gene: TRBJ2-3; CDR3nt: TGTGCCAGCAGTCCCCTAGGTGGGGCCAACACAGATACGCAGTATTTT; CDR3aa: CASSPLGGANTDTQYF
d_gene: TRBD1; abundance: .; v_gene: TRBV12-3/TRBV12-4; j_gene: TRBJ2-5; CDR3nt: TGTGCCAGCAGTTTGGGTGGGGACAGGCCCCAAGAGACCCAGTACTTC; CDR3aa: CASSLGGDRPQETQYF
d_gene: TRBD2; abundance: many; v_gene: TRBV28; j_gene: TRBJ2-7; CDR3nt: TGTGCCAGCAGTTCACCGGGACTAGCGGGGGGGCTCTCCTACGAGCAGTACTTC; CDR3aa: CASSSPGLAGGLSYEQYF
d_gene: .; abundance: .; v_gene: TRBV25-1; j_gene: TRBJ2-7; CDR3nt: TGTGCCAGCAGAGCATCCAGGGAAGGGGCGTACGAGCAGTACTTC; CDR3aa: CASRASREGAYEQYF
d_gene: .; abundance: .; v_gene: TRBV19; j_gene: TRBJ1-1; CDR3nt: TGTGCCAGTACCAATACCCCCCGGGGGAGGCCTGAAGCTTTCTTT; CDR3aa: CASTNTPRGRPEAFF
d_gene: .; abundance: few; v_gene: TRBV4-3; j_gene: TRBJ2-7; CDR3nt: TGCGCCAGCAGCCAAGATTTTGGGGACTCCTACGAGCAGTACTTC; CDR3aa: CASSQDFGDSYEQYF
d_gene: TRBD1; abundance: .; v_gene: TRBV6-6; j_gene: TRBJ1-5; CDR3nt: TGTGCCAGCAGTTACTCGACAGGGGGCGAGCAGCCCCAGCATTTT; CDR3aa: CASSYSTGGEQPQHF
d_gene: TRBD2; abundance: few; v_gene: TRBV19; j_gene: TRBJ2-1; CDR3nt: TGTGCCAGTAGTATCCTCAAAACATCTAGCGGGGGGGACAATGAGCAGTTCTTC; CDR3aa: CASSILKTSSGGDNEQFF
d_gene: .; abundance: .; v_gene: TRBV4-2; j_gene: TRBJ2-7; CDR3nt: TGTGCCAGCAGCCAAAACCCACCGGACGAGCAGTACTTC; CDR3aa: CASSQNPPDEQYF
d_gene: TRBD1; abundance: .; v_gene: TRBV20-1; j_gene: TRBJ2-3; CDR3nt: TGCAGTGCTAGCCCGGGACAGGGGGCAGATACGCAGTATTTT; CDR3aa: CSASPGQGADTQYF
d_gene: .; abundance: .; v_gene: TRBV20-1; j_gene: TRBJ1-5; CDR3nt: TGCAGTGCTCAACCCGCTTCCCGGTGGGCCGGTCAGCCCCAGCATTTT; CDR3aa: CSAQPASRWAGQPQHF
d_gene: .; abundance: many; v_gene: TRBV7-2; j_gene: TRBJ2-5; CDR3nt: TGTGCCAGCAGCTTAGATATAGGGCGGGGTGGAGAGACCCAGTACTTC; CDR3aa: CASSLDIGRGGETQYF
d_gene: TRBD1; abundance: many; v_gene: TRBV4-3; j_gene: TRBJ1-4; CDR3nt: TGCGCCAGCAGCCTTACTATCTGGGACAGGACTAATGAAAAACTGTTTTTT; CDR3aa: CASSLTIWDRTNEKLFF
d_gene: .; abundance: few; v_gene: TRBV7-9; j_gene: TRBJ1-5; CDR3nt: TGTGCCAGCAGCGGGCTCTGGGGCCAGCCCCAGCATTTT; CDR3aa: CASSGLWGQPQHF
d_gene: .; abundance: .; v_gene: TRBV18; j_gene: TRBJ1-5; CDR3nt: TGTGCCAGCTCACAGAGCCAAACAGGCAATCAGCCCCAGCATTTT; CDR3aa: CASSQSQTGNQPQHF
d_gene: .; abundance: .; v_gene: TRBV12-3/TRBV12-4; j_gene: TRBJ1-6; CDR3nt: TGTGCCAGCAGTTTAGGAGGAAGTCATAATTCACCCCTCCACTTT; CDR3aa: CASSLGGSHNSPLHF
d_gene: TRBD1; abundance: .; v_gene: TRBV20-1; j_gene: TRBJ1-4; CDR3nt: TGCAGTGCTAGAGGACAGGGAACTAATGAAAAACTGTTTTTT; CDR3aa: CSARGQGTNEKLFF
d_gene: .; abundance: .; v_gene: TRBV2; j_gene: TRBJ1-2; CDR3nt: TGTGCCAGCAGTGAACGGGGGAAGATCTATGGCTACACCTTC; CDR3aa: CASSERGKIYGYTF
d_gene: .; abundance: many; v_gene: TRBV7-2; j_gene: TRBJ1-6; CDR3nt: TGTGCCAGCAGCTTAGCCCCCGGCAGCAAAGGGAATTCACCCCTCCACTTT; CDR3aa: CASSLAPGSKGNSPLHF
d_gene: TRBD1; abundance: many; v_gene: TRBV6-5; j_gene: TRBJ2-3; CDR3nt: TGTGCCAGCAGTTACTCGGGGACAGGGGCACCAGATACGCAGTATTTT; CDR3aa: CASSYSGTGAPDTQYF
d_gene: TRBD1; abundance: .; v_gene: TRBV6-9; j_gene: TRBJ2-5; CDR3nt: TGTGCCAGCAGGTTTACAGGGGACCAAGAGACCCAGTACTTC; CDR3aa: CASRFTGDQETQYF
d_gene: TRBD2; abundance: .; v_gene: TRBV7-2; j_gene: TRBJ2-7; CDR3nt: TGTGCCAGCAGCTTAGAGTCAGCGGGGTTTTACGAGCAGTACTTC; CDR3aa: CASSLESAGFYEQYF
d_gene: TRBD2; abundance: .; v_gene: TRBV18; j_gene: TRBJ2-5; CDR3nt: TGTGCCAGCTCACCACTAAGCGGGGGGCGAGGAGAGACCCAGTACTTC; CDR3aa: CASSPLSGGRGETQYF
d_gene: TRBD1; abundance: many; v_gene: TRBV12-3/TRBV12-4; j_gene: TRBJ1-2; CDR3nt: TGTGCCAGTGCCTACAACAGGGGTGACTATGGCTACACCTTC; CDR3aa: CASAYNRGDYGYTF
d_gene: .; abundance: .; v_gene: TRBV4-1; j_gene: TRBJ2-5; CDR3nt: TGCGCCAGCAGCCAAGCTGGGACGTCCCAAGAGACCCAGTACTTC; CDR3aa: CASSQAGTSQETQYF
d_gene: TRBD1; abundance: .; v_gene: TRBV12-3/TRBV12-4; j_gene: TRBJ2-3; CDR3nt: TGTGCCAGCAGTTTAAGGGACAGGGGAACAGATACGCAGTATTTT; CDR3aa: CASSLRDRGTDTQYF
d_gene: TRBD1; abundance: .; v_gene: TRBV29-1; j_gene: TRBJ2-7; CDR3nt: TGCAGCGTTGATGGTACAGGGGAGTCCTACGAGCAGTACTTC; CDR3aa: CSVDGTGESYEQYF
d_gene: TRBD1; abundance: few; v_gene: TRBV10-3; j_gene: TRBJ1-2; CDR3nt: TGTGCCATCAGTATAAGGCCGGGACAGGGAGATGGCTACACCTTC; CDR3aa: CAISIRPGQGDGYTF
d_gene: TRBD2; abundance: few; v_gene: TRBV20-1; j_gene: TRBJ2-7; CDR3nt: TGCAGTGCTAGAGCCTCAACGGGGGGGCTATACGAGCAGTACTTC; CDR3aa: CSARASTGGLYEQYF
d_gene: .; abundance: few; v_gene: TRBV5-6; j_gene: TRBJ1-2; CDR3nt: TGTGCCAGCAGCAAATTTTGGGGAACAGGGTTTAACTATGGCTACACCTTC; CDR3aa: CASSKFWGTGFNYGYTF
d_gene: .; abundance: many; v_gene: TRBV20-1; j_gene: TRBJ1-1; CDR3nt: TGCAGTGCTAGCCCGGGGGGGCTGAACACTGAAGCTTTCTTT; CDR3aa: CSASPGGLNTEAFF
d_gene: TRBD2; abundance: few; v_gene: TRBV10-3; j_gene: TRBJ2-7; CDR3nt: TGTGCCATCAGCCCTCGTAGCGGGGCCAGATACTACGAGCAGTACTTC; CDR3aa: CAISPRSGARYYEQYF
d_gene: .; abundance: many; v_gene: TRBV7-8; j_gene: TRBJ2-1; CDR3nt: TGTGCCAGCCTTAAAAACAATGAGCAGTTCTTC; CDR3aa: CASLKNNEQFF
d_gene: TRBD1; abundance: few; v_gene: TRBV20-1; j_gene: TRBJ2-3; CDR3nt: TGCAGTGCTACGGCTCCGGGACAGGGTACAGATACGCAGTATTTT; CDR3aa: CSATAPGQGTDTQYF
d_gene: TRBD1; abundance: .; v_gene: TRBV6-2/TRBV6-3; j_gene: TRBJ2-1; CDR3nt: TGTGCCAGCAGCCATTACGGGACAGCCTACAATGAGCAGTTCTTC; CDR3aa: CASSHYGTAYNEQFF
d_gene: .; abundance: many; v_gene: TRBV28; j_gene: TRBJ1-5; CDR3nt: TGTGCCAGCAGAGGGCAGCCGTTAGGATATCAGCCCCAGCATTTT; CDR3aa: CASRGQPLGYQPQHF